The clone carrying this TCR beta chain was recorded at least ten times. What it binds is not known. The read terminates 3 residues before the CDR3 end, so the remaining end is supplied by the germline J gene. There are 14 residues in the CDR3. CDR1 and CDR2 (germline): DFQATT, SNEGSKA (reference sequence). Trimming stripped 8 bases from V and 0 bases from J, with 16 bases between. Control and CVID samples contributed equal amounts of genomic DNA. Sequencing was performed with immunoSEQ multiplex PCR; in TCRdb, only in-frame clones are kept and a portion is missing. The sample presents tens of thousands of clones, none singletons. Caucasian heritage predominated among both patients and controls. These data come from a study of T cell clonality in common variable immunodeficiency. The study, taken as a whole, reports: CVID subjects showed higher TCRbeta clonality than healthy controls.

Sequenced: peripheral blood mononuclear cells. This chain joins TRBV20-1 and TRBJ1-2; TRBD1 might be the D (5 bases). The clonotype was recovered from a person between 18 and 75 years old in good health. This CDR3 reads CSSTEGITNYGYTF. CDR3 bases read: TGCAGTTCCACCGAGGGGATTACTAACTATGGC.